These 6 T cell receptor beta chains originate from one sample sequenced in a study of cytomegalovirus exposure and HLA in healthy donors (dated by TCRdb to the late 2010s). The method behind the library was the immunoSEQ multiplex PCR assay. For the multiplex PCR, a mixture combining 60 forward primers for TCR Vbeta segments and 13 reverse primers for TCR Jbeta segments was used. TCRdb re-hosts the immuneACCESS table, in-frame sequences only. Its copies lack some clones; in the studies checked, an unresolved V gene accounts for under half of them, and the cause for the rest is not known. In all, the sample holds about 150,000 clones, and over 75% of those were seen once. 5.5% to 6.5% of the sample rests with the top ten. Sequenced sample: PBMCs. The receptors here all came from a woman in her thirties or forties in good health and CMV-seropositive.

V usage is TRBV28 and J usage is TRBJ2-1; tentative D call: TRBD2 (6 bases). This CDR3 contains 13 residues. Trimming took off 7 bases at V and 4 bases at J, with 11 bases between the two ends. Per the germline V gene, CDR1 is MDHEN and CDR2 is SYDVKM. CDR3 loop: CASTRGSYNEQFF. CDR3 DNA: TGTGCCAGCACGCGGGGCAGTTACAATGAGCAGTTCTTC.

The rearrangement joins TRBV14 to TRBJ2-1; weak D call: TRBD1 (6 bases). This CDR3 is 15 amino acids long. V lost 3 bases and J 2 bases, leaving 11 bases between the germline ends. Germline V gives CDR1 SGHDN, CDR2 FVKESK. Written as DNA, the CDR3 is TGTGCCAGCAGCCAGCCAGGGACACCCTACAATGAGCAGTTCTTC. Its translation is CASSQPGTPYNEQFF.

The rearrangement links TRBV4-1 to TRBJ2-3, with 13 bases fitting TRBD2. CDR1 is MGHRA and CDR2 is YSYEKL in the germline V gene. The CDR3 runs to 19 residues. V dropped 6 bases and J dropped 0; count of bases not matched to a gene: 12. The CDR3 reads CASSLSGTSGAGSTDTQYF. CDR3 sequence (DNA): TGCGCCAGCAGTCTGTCCGGGACTAGCGGGGCGGGGAGCACAGATACGCAGTATTTT.

The V call is TRBV6-6, the J call TRBJ1-3; D remains unclear. V gave up 7 bases and J gave up 2 bases, with 12 bases separating them. CDR3 length: 14 residues. CDR1 and CDR2 from the germline V gene are MNHNY and SVGAGI (reference sequence). CDR3: CASKQSGAGNTIYF. As DNA, the CDR3 is TGTGCCAGCAAGCAGTCAGGTGCTGGAAACACCATATATTTT.

This clone has just a few counts. The chain carries TRBV2 and TRBJ1-1, with TRBD1 matching 10 bases. The V segment lost 7 bases and the J segment 1 base; nucleotides outside the gene matches: 3. CDR3 length: 14 residues. Germline CDR1 reads SNHLY; CDR2 reads FYNNEI. The CDR3 DNA is TGTGCCAGCAAGGGGGACAGGGGGAACACTGAAGCTTTCTTT. Translation gives CASKGDRGNTEAFF.

The chain employs TRBV7-9 and TRBJ1-2; D perhaps matches TRBD1 (6 bases). Germline V gene data show CDR1 as SEHNR and CDR2 as FQNEAQ (reference sequence). Trimming removed 5 bases from V and 3 bases from J, with 22 bases in between. The length of the CDR3 is 17 residues. The CDR3 nucleotides read TGTGCCAGCAGCGCGAGGGTTCAGGGGCTGTTAGACTATGGCTACACCTTC. This encodes CASSARVQGLLDYGYTF.